The sequence of this T cell receptor beta chain was determined in a study of T cell repertoires and HLA-DP antigens. Study at large: One stimulator alloantigen differed from self by one groove amino acid; the other by ten. Study observations and caveats: Average cumulative frequency of previously undetected clones was approximately 34% against one allele and around 48% against the other.

Measured with immunoSEQ multiplex PCR; TCRdb has only the in-frame clones, and not every one. The sample shows around 110,000 clones, almost 95% of them seen only once. In regard to this clone: What it recognizes is unknown.

Germline V gene data show CDR1 as SGHRS and CDR2 as YFSETQ. Trimming stripped 0 bases from V and 4 bases from J, with 7 bases between. The CDR3 extends over 14 amino acids. V usage is TRBV5-1 and J usage is TRBJ1-4; no firm D call. The sample taken for sequencing was CD4+ T cells from PBMCs. The sequence derives from a woman under 30 in good health and CMV-seronegative. CDR3 sequence (DNA): TGCGCCAGCAGCTTGGACACCCTTAATGAAAAACTGTTTTTT. It translates to CASSLDTLNEKLFF.